Presented here are 16 T cell receptor beta chains from one specimen sequenced in a study of blood T cells in healthy people across ages. With a J-beta primer mix and a sample-barcoded 5' primer, a second PCR ran 7 to 11 cycles. One entry per CDR3 protein, called by TCRdb with MiXCR from the 5' RACE reads. The repertoire holds around 1,500,000 distinct CDR3 sequences, with roughly 40% as singletons. The sequencing sample was made of blood. The receptors originated from a woman aged 18-29 years in good health.

The chain has TRBV7-9 and TRBJ1-1; D gene uncertain. Germline-derived CDR1 and CDR2 are SEHNR and FQNEAQ (reference sequence). CDR3 length: 14 residues. Trimming left V 8 bases short and J 5 bases short, with 18 bases between. CDR3 sequence reads: CASEVLAAKTEAFF. The CDR3 DNA follows: TGTGCCAGCGAGGTCCTGGCAGCGAAAACTGAAGCTTTCTTT. The complete variable domain, with remaining parts taken from reference TRBV7-9 and TRBJ1-1, reads DTGVSQNPRHKITKRGQNVTFRCDPISEHNRLYWYRQTLGQGPEFLTYFQNEAQLEKSRLLSDRFSAERPKGSFSTLEIQRTEQGDSAMYLCASEVLAAKTEAFFGQGTRLTVV.

The chain links TRBV5-1 to TRBJ2-1; D might be TRBD2 (7 bases). CDR1 and CDR2 from the germline V gene are SGHRS and YFSETQ. With 4 bases removed from V and 6 bases from J, the gap between germline ends came to 14 bases. The length of the CDR3 is 14 residues. The CDR3 loop reads CASSRGVGANEQFF. In DNA form, the CDR3 reads TGCGCCAGCAGCCGGGGGGTGGGGGCCAATGAGCAGTTCTTC.

This rearrangement joins TRBV9 to TRBJ2-7; the D gene is possibly TRBD1 (6 bases). Deletions cut 5 bases from V and 7 bases from J, with 16 bases between. Germline values: CDR1 SGDLS, CDR2 YYNGEE. The CDR3 has 13 amino acids. The CDR3 region has the DNA TGTGCCAGCAGTGGGGACACTCAGGGGGAGCAGTACTTC. Protein: CASSGDTQGEQYF.

This clonotype was seen more than once but under ten times. CDR3 coding DNA: TGTGCCAGCAGTTACTCCGGGACGGGTCGCTATGGCTACACCTTC. It translates to CASSYSGTGRYGYTF. The V gene is TRBV6-5, the J gene TRBJ1-2; a weak D match, TRBD1 (5 bases). CDR1 and CDR2 (germline): MNHEY, SVGAGI. CDR3 length: 15 amino acids. V was pared by 0 bases and J by 4 bases, with 12 bases between.

The V call is TRBV5-1, the J call TRBJ2-3, with D perhaps TRBD2 (5 bases). The CDR3 has 16 residues. V was shortened by 0 bases and J by 6 bases, with 17 bases between the two germline ends. Germline CDR1 SGHRS, CDR2 YFSETQ. The CDR3 nucleotides are TGCGCCAGCAGCTTGGTGTCGGGGAACTTCTCGGATACGCAGTATTTT. It specifies CASSLVSGNFSDTQYF.

In this sample, this clonotype turned up a few times. The V and J genes are TRBV4-1 and TRBJ1-2; 7 bases are a match to TRBD1. The CDR3 extends over 14 amino acids. J gave up 3 bases and V 2 bases, and 3 bases lay outside the gene matches. Germline-derived CDR1 and CDR2 are MGHRA and YSYEKL. CDR3 coding DNA: TGCGCCAGCAGCCAATCAGGGGGGGACTATGGCTACACCTTC. Amino acids: CASSQSGGDYGYTF.

The rearrangement joins TRBV24-1 to TRBJ2-1, with D tentatively TRBD1 (5 bases). The CDR3 contains 14 residues. Deletions cut 2 bases from V and 5 bases from J, with 9 bases between. Per the germline V gene, CDR1 is KGHDR and CDR2 is SFDVKD. CDR3 bases: TGTGCCACCAGTGATTCCAGGGCGAACAATGAGCAGTTCTTC. It yields the protein CATSDSRANNEQFF.

J is TRBJ2-6 and V is TRBV20-1; D is possibly TRBD2 (6 bases). CDR1 is DFQATT and CDR2 is SNEGSKA in the germline V gene (reference sequence). Deletions cut 6 bases from V and 1 base from J, with 7 bases between. This CDR3 comprises 13 residues. The DNA of the CDR3 is TGCAGTGCGGGACTTTCTGGGGCCAACGTCCTGACTTTC. Amino acids: CSAGLSGANVLTF.

A word on this clonotype: One base away lies a much larger clone, so this may be a sequencing read error. This rearrangement joins TRBV7-9 to TRBJ1-1; 9 nucleotides agree with TRBD1. The CDR3 runs 15 residues. Germline assignment: CDR1 SEHNR and CDR2 FQNEAQ (reference sequence). Losses at the gene ends were 5 bases for V and 4 bases for J; bases not matched to a gene: 8. The CDR3 bases are TGTGCCAGCAGCCTGGGGACAGGGTGGGGCACTGAAGCTTTCTTT. It codes for CASSLGTGWGTEAFF.

This clonotype was counted only a few times. The chain uses TRBV18 and TRBJ2-7, with a weak D call TRBD1 (6 bases). The CDR3 extends over 14 amino acids. V lost 2 bases, J lost 4 bases, and 12 bases lay in between. Germline lookup yields CDR1 KGHSH and CDR2 LQKENI. CDR3 in amino acids: CASSPRTDPYEQYF. CDR3 coding DNA: TGTGCCAGCTCACCAAGGACAGACCCTTACGAGCAGTACTTC.

The rearrangement links TRBV7-2 to TRBJ2-7; 9 nucleotides line up with TRBD2. The CDR3 length is 16 residues. Germline values: CDR1 SGHTA, CDR2 FQGNSA. The ends lost 1 base at V and 2 bases at J; junction bases unmatched: 6. CDR3 protein: CASSLESSGITYEQYF. CDR3 sequence (DNA): TGTGCCAGCAGCTTAGAGTCTAGCGGGATTACCTACGAGCAGTACTTC.

This clonotype was counted only a few times. In nucleotides, the CDR3 is TGTGCCATCAGTGGGCCCCCCGCGGACAGACCCTCCTACGAGCAGTACTTC. This sequence encodes CAISGPPADRPSYEQYF. The chain uses TRBV10-3 and TRBJ2-7, with D tentatively TRBD1 (6 bases). Germline CDR1 and CDR2: ENHRY and SYGVKD. The V end was cut by 4 bases, the J end by 0 bases, with 19 bases between. This CDR3 comprises 17 residues.

This clonotype occurred a few times. The chain combines TRBV14 with TRBJ2-7; D tentatively fits TRBD1 or TRBD2 (7 bases each). Trimming took off 0 bases at V and 3 bases at J, with 15 bases between the two ends. Germline loops: CDR1 SGHDN, CDR2 FVKESK. The CDR3 totals 16 residues. In DNA, the CDR3 is TGTGCCAGCAGCCAAGAAGGGAGGGGGCTTTTCTACGAGCAGTACTTC. It translates to CASSQEGRGLFYEQYF. Based on the CDR3 plus reference TRBV14 and TRBJ2-7, the full variable domain is EAGVTQFPSHSVIEKGQTVTLRCDPISGHDNLYWYRRVMGKEIKFLLHFVKESKQDESGMPNNRFLAERTGGTYSTLKVQPAELEDSGVYFCASSQEGRGLFYEQYFGPGTRLTVT.

Notes on this clonotype: A read error may produce the germline difference seen at one junction end. V usage is TRBV3-1 and J usage is TRBJ2-1; the D is unclear. This CDR3 contains 14 residues. CDR1 LGHDT and CDR2 YNNKEL come from the germline V gene (reference sequence). This chain's CDR3 is CASSQGGGYKEQFF. DNA of the CDR3: TGTGCCAGCAGCCAAGGCGGTGGATACAAGGAGCAGTTCTTC.

This clonotype showed up just a few times. The J gene is TRBJ2-1, the V gene TRBV6-6, with D hard to call. Germline V gene sequence: CDR1 MNHNY, CDR2 SVGAGI (reference sequence). CDR3 length: 15 residues. V lost 2 bases to trimming and J lost 14 bases, with 22 bases between them. The CDR3 region has the DNA TGTGCCAGCAGTTACAGTTCAGCCCAGTGGTCGATTGAGTTCTTC. Its protein product is CASSYSSAQWSIEFF.

The table lists this clonotype with a count of one. The chain carries TRBV28 and TRBJ2-7, with a weak D call TRBD2 (6 bases). The DNA end is more similar to TRBJ2-4, so the J call may be wrong. From germline, CDR1 is MDHEN and CDR2 SYDVKM. The CDR3 runs 16 residues. The CDR3 sequence: CASSLPSAGRVNIQYF. CDR3 coding DNA: TGTGCCAGCAGTCTCCCCTCGGCGGGACGGGTAAACATTCAGTACTTC.